This T cell receptor beta chain is drawn from a study of metastatic and nonmetastatic thyroid tumors. TCRdb re-called the PCR reads with MiXCR. The sample holds under 20,000 clones; around 26% are singletons and the top ten take approximately 13%. This clone was recorded a few times. One end of the junction varies from germline; a read error may be responsible. Not a single patient had been given any form of treatment at any point before undergoing thyroid surgery. Germline V gene sequence: CDR1 WNHNN, CDR2 SYGVQD (reference sequence). The CDR3 has 15 amino acids. This receptor was obtained from a female donor with papillary thyroid cancer or a benign thyroid nodule (not recorded which). Some clones in this sample may be carry-over from other donors' samples. The source material was tumor tissue. The V gene is TRBV10-1, the J gene TRBJ1-1; D is undetermined. CDR3 amino acids: CASIESAEPKTEAFF. In DNA form, the CDR3 reads TGCGCCAGCATTGAGTCGGCGGAGCCGAAGACTGAAGCTTTCTTT.